The clone carrying this T cell receptor (beta chain) was observed a few times. This specimen comes from a study of blood T cell repertoires in COVID-19. The V end was cut by 3 bases, the J end by 3 bases, with 9 bases between. This CDR3 comprises 13 residues. Germline values: CDR1 DFQATT, CDR2 SNEGSKA (reference sequence). The method was immunoSEQ multiplex PCR; TCRdb's version includes in-frame clones alone and lacks a portion of them. The sample records around 47,000 clones, approximately 70% being singletons. The clonotype was recovered from an elderly man with acute or convalescent COVID-19. The rearrangement joins TRBV20-1 to TRBJ1-5; D might be TRBD1 (5 bases). Sequences were obtained from peripheral blood. CDR3 region: CSASEGVNQPQHF. DNA for the CDR3: TGCAGTGCTAGTGAAGGGGTCAATCAGCCCCAGCATTTT.